This T cell receptor (beta chain) originates from a study of blood T cells in healthy people across ages. Study-wide results and limits: PBMCs were not sorted, which prevented a conclusive comparison of naive versus antigen-experienced cells.

V lost 1 base and J 0 bases, leaving 16 bases between the germline ends. This CDR3 is 17 amino acids long. Looked up from germline, CDR1 is DFQATT and CDR2 is SNEGSKA (reference sequence). Remarks on this clonotype: Its antigen is unidentified.

The second PCR ran about 6 to 12 cycles with a sample-barcoded 5' primer and J-beta primers. Each sample provided no less than 3 million CDR3-containing paired-end reads. One entry per CDR3 protein, called by TCRdb with MiXCR from the 5' RACE reads. The sample holds 1.5 million to 2 million distinct CDR3 sequences, 25% to 30% seen once. This TCR was sampled from a woman between 25 and 40 years old in good health. V and J are TRBV20-1 and TRBJ1-5; maybe TRBD1 (5 bases). The specimen was blood. CDR3 in amino acids: CSARVRGRRDSNQPQHF. CDR3 in DNA: TGCAGTGCTAGAGTAAGGGGAAGGAGGGATAGCAATCAGCCCCAGCATTTT.